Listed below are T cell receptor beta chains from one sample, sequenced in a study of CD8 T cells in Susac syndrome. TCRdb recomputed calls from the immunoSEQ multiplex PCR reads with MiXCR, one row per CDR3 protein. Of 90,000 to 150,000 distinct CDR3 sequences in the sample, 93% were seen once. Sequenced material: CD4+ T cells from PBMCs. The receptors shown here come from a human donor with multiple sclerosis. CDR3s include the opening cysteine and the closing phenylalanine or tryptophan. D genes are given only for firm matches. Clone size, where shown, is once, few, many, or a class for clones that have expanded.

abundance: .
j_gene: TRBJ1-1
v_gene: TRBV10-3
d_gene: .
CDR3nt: TGTGCCATCAGTGAGTCCGGGGAGAACACTGAAGCTTTCTTT
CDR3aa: CAISESGENTEAFF

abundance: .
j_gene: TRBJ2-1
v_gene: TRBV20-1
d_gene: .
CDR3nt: TGCAGTGCTAGAGTGGAGTCAGGGGACTACAATGAGCAGTTCTTC
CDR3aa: CSARVESGDYNEQFF

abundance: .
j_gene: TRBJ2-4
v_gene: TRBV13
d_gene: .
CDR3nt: TGTGCCAGCAGCTTAGCCCCGGAGGGGATAGCCAAAAACATTCAGTACTTC
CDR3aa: CASSLAPEGIAKNIQYF

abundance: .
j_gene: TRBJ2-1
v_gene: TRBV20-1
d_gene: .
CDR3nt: TGCAGTGGGGCTGGGTCTAAAATGCCCTACAATGAGCAGTTCTTC
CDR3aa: CSGAGSKMPYNEQFF

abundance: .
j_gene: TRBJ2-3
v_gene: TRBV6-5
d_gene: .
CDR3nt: TGTGCCACCACGGGGCCCCGCACAGATACGCAGTATTTT
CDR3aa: CATTGPRTDTQYF

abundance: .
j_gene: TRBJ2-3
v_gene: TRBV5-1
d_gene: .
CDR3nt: TGCGCCAGCAGCTTGGCGGCGGCAACTAGCACAGATACGCAGTATTTT
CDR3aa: CASSLAAATSTDTQYF

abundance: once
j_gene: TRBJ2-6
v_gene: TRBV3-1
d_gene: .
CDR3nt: TGTGCCAGCAGCCAAGGGACTGGGGCCAACGTCCTGACTTTC
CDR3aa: CASSQGTGANVLTF

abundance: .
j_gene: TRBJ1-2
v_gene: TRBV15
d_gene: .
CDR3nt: TGTGCCACCAGCAGGGCGGAACCCTATGGCTACACCTTC
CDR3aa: CATSRAEPYGYTF

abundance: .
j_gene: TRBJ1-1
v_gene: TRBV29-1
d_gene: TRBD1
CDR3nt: TGCAGCGTTGGGCAGACCGGGACAGGGAAGGGCACTGAAGCTTTCTTT
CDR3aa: CSVGQTGTGKGTEAFF

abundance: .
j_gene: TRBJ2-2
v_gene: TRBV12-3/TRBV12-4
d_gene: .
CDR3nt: TGTGCCAGCACCCCCAGCGGCGGTCGCACCGGGGAGCTGTTTTTT
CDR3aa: CASTPSGGRTGELFF

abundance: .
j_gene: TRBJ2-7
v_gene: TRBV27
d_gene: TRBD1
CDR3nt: TGTGCCAGCAGTTTAAGGAACGACAGGGGGAAAGTTAACGAGCAGTACTTC
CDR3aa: CASSLRNDRGKVNEQYF

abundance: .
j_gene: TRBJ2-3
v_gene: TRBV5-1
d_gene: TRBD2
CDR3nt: TGCGCCAGCAGCGGAGCGGGGGAATACACAGATACGCAGTATTTT
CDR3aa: CASSGAGEYTDTQYF

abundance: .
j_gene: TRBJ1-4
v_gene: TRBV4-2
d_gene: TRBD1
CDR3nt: TGTGCCAGCAGCCAAGTTACCCTAGGGGGCACTAATGAAAAACTGTTTTTT
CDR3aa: CASSQVTLGGTNEKLFF

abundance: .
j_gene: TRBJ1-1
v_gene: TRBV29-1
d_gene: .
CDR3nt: TGCAGCGTTGATACGGGCCTCGGGGACACTGAAGCTTTCTTT
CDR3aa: CSVDTGLGDTEAFF

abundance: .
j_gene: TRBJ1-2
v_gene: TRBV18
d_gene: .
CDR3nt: TGTGCCAGCTCACCAACGTCGGACTATGGCTACACCTTC
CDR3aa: CASSPTSDYGYTF